The TCR beta chain under discussion was sequenced for a study of CD8+CD57+ T cells in acquired aplastic anemia (dated by TCRdb to the late 2010s). Notes on the research overall: On average, sorted CD4+ and CD8+ cells yielded around 3.5 ug of extracted DNA, with a range of about 0.17 to 27.4 ug. CD8+CD57+ expansion was defined as frequency above the mean frequency observed in healthy subjects. Study-wide conclusions, independent of this receptor: No significant difference in CD8+ Simpson's diversity was found between patients and healthy controls (P=0.060). Fewer than 35 CD8+ CDR3 sequences were found to be shared between patients and controls, but these sequences appeared to be highly expressed in patients and within the immunodominant clones of the patients.

Patients chosen for sequencing had shown expansion of CD8+CD57+ cells by flow cytometry. Every patient had severe acquired aplastic anemia, diagnosed using the International Study of Aplastic Anemia and Agranulocytosis and Camitta criteria. At the time blood was sampled, none of the patients had received any therapy. The study deep-sequenced TCR repertoires of sorted CD4+ and CD8+ blood T cells from severe aplastic anemia patients and healthy subjects. Patients were enrolled in the USA under clinicaltrials.gov protocols 00001620, 01623167, 00001397, 00071045, 00081523 and 00961064. Ficoll-Paque density gradient centrifugation was used to isolate peripheral blood mononuclear cells. Before DNA was extracted, CD4+ and CD8+ T cells were sorted using either FACS or magnetic beads. Remarks on this clonotype: There is no known antigen for this receptor. It has no much larger one-base neighbor in the sample; base qualities were not kept.

CDR1 is given as SEHNR and CDR2 as FQNEAQ, both from the germline V gene (reference sequence). The CDR3 measures 15 amino acids from cysteine to phenylalanine. The read is trimmed to its CDR3 DNA, 45 bases read in frame from base 1. At the junction V is shortened by 2 bases and J by 6 bases, with 14 bases in between. Genomic DNA served as template for TCR beta VDJ combination and CDR3 sequence profiling. An Illumina HiSeq 2000 was used for TCR repertoire sequencing. The authors' pipeline ran thus. Repertoire assessment relied on Simpson's diversity index, CDR3 size and DJ length profiles, and TRBV/TRBJ rearrangement plots. The most abundant DNA sequence in the deep sequencing data was taken as the immunodominant clone. CDR3 amino acid sequences were screened for sharing across subjects and were compared with published repertoires and the VDJdb database. TCRdb trimmed public reads at Q25 via fastp, called clones via MiXCR and kept in-frame beta chains. Every entry covers one CDR3 protein and lists the most common genes and DNA from its rows. For this entry, the V and J calls and clone size follow TCRdb and not the study's own pipeline. The sample has 200,000 to 250,000 distinct CDR3 sequences on record, under 50% of them singletons. Jointly, the top ten make up less than 20% of the sample.

The chain uses TRBV7-9 and TRBJ2-1; the D gene cannot be named for sure. The sequencing sample was made of sorted CD4+, CD8+, or CD8+CD57+ T cells (not recorded which) from PBMCs. This sequence was found in a human donor with aplastic anemia. The nucleotides read TGTGCCAGCAGCTTATCACGGACCCTAGGCAATGAGCAGTTCTTC. The encoded protein is CASSLSRTLGNEQFF.